This TCR beta chain was identified during a study of T cell responses to AZD1222 COVID-19 vaccine. Study background: Second-dose timings of about 4 or about 12 weeks were pooled.

The ends were cut back, 2 bases at V and 4 bases at J, with 15 bases in the middle. This CDR3 region has 16 residues. Germline V gives CDR1 LNHDA, CDR2 SQIVND (reference sequence). Profiled with immunoSEQ multiplex PCR; TCRdb holds only in-frame clones, not every one. Of about 110,000 clones listed, roughly four fifths are singletons. Comment on this clone: What it binds is unknown.

Overall study findings and caveats: At study baseline, merely roughly 6 AZD1222 recipients were seropositive. Vaccine-associated CD4 TCRs spanned spike, dominant at 160-218 and 743-854.

The rearrangement joins TRBV19 to TRBJ2-1; the D gene is possibly TRBD2 (6 bases). The receptor was isolated from an adult in good health. The sample here was peripheral blood, taken on day 0 of AZD1222 vaccination. As DNA, the CDR3 is TGTGCCAGTAGTATAAGGCTCGGACTACAATACAATGAGCAGTTCTTC. Translated: CASSIRLGLQYNEQFF.